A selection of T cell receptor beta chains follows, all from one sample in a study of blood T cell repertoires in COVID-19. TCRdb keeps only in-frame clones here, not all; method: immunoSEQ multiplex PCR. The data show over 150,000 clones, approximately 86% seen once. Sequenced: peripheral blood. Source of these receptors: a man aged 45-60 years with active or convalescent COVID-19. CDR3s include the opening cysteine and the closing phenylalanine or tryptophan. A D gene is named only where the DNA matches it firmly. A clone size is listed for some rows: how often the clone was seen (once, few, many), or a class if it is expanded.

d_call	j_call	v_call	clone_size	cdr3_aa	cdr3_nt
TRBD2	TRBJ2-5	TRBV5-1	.	CASSIGLAGGLLETQYF	TGCGCCAGCAGCATCGGACTAGCGGGGGGGCTACTAGAGACCCAGTACTTC
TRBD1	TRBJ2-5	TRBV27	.	CASSPRTGDETQYF	TGTGCCAGCAGTCCCCGGACAGGGGACGAGACCCAGTACTTC
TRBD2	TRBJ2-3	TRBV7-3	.	CASSFGLAGGGTDTQYF	TGTGCCAGCAGCTTTGGACTAGCGGGGGGTGGCACAGATACGCAGTATTTT
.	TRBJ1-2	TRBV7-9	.	CATTTSERMVLGYTF	TGTGCCACCACCACCTCGGAGCGTATGGTTTTGGGTTACACCTTC
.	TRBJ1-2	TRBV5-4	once	CASSLMTGGYGYTF	TGTGCCAGCAGCCTTATGACAGGTGGCTATGGCTACACCTTC
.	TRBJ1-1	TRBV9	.	CASSIRDSTAAEAFF	TGTGCCAGCAGCATTAGGGACTCGACCGCGGCTGAAGCTTTCTTT
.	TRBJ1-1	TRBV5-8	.	CASSLVAGANTEAFF	TGTGCCAGCAGCTTGGTAGCTGGAGCGAACACTGAAGCTTTCTTT
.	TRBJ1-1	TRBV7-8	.	CASSPLGGNTEAFF	TGTGCCAGCAGCCCCTTGGGAGGGAACACTGAAGCTTTCTTT
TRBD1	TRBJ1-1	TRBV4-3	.	CASSPGQPNTEAFF	TGCGCCAGCAGCCCGGGACAGCCGAACACTGAAGCTTTCTTT
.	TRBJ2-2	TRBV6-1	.	CASSEAYRGGTGELFF	TGTGCCAGCAGTGAAGCGTACAGGGGGGGAACCGGGGAGCTGTTTTTT
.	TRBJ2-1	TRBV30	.	CAWRPDSLRYNEQFF	TGTGCCTGGAGACCGGACAGCCTACGTTACAATGAGCAGTTCTTC
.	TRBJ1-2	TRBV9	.	CASSVGGRGKNGYTF	TGTGCCAGCAGCGTAGGTGGCAGGGGAAAAAACGGCTACACCTTC
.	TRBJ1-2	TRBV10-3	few	CAISEKQEHGYTF	TGTGCCATCAGTGAGAAACAGGAGCATGGCTACACCTTC
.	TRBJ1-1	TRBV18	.	CASSPRGSRNTEAFF	TGTGCCAGCTCACCACGTGGGAGTCGGAACACTGAAGCTTTCTTT
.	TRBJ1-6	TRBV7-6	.	CASSYPGHDDSYNSPLHF	TGTGCCAGCAGTTATCCGGGACACGACGATTCCTATAATTCACCCCTCCACTTT
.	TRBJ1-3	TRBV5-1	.	CASSLSGGGNTIYF	TGCGCCAGCAGCTTGTCGGGTGGAGGAAACACCATATATTTT
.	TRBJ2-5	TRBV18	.	CASSQTEETQYF	TGTGCCAGCTCACAGACAGAAGAGACCCAGTACTTC
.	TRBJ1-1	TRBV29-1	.	CSVGRTVNTEAFF	TGCAGCGTTGGCAGGACAGTGAACACTGAAGCTTTCTTT
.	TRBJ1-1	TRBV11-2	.	CASSQRTNRNTEAFF	TGTGCCAGCAGCCAGCGGACGAATAGGAACACTGAAGCTTTCTTT
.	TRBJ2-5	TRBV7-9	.	CASSYTGSEVETQYF	TGTGCCAGCAGCTATACAGGGTCTGAGGTTGAGACCCAGTACTTC
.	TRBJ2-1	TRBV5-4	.	CASSPAVRASRSNEQFF	TGTGCCAGCAGCCCAGCAGTGAGGGCGAGCCGATCCAATGAGCAGTTCTTC
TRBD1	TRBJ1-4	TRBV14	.	CASSQDARGNWEKLFF	TGTGCCAGCAGCCAAGATGCCAGGGGGAATTGGGAAAAACTGTTTTTT
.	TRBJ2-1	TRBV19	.	CATKAGNEQFF	TGTGCCACCAAAGCAGGTAATGAGCAGTTCTTC
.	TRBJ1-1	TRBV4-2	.	CASSQVIERNTEAFF	TGTGCCAGCAGCCAAGTTATAGAAAGAAACACTGAAGCTTTCTTT
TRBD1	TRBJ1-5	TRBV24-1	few	CATSESGTGYQPQHF	TGTGCCACCAGTGAGTCCGGGACAGGGTATCAGCCCCAGCATTTT
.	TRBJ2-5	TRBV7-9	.	CASRSRETQYF	TGTGCCAGCAGATCACGGGAGACCCAGTACTTC
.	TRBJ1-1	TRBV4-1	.	CASSQETGTEAFF	TGCGCCAGCAGCCAGGAAACAGGGACTGAAGCTTTCTTT
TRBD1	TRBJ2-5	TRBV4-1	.	CASSQDWVGDRRAKTQYF	TGCGCCAGCAGCCAAGATTGGGTCGGGGACAGGCGGGCGAAGACCCAGTACTTC
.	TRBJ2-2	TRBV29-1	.	CSAWDNPTGELFF	TGCAGCGCCTGGGACAACCCCACCGGGGAGCTGTTTTTT
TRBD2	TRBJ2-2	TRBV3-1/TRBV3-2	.	CASSQDLREGRAGELFF	TGTGCCAGCAGCCAAGATCTACGGGAGGGACGTGCCGGGGAGCTGTTTTTT
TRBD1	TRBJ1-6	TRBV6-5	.	CASSSGQAYNSPLHF	TGTGCCAGCAGTTCGGGACAGGCCTATAATTCACCCCTCCACTTT
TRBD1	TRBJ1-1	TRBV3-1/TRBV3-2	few	CASRRATGLNTEAFF	TGTGCCAGCAGACGGGCGACAGGGTTGAACACTGAAGCTTTCTTT
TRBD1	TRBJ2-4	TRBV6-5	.	CASTPDRGRNIQYF	TGTGCCAGCACCCCAGACAGGGGGCGCAACATTCAGTACTTC
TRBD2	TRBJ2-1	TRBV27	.	CASSLTSGRSPYNEQFF	TGTGCCAGCAGTTTGACTAGCGGGAGGTCCCCCTACAATGAGCAGTTCTTC
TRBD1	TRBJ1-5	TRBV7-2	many	CASSSFGTDQPQHF	TGTGCCAGCAGCTCCTTTGGGACAGACCAGCCCCAGCATTTT
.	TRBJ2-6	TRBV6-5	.	CASIGVSGANVLTF	TGTGCCAGCATAGGAGTCTCTGGGGCCAACGTCCTGACTTTC
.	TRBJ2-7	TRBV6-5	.	CASSLSVNYEQYF	TGTGCCAGCAGTCTTTCAGTGAACTACGAGCAGTACTTC
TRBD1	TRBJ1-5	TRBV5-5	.	CASSLNPGQGNQPQHF	TGTGCCAGCAGCTTGAATCCGGGACAGGGCAATCAGCCCCAGCATTTT
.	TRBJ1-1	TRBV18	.	CASSPGRAENTEAFF	TGTGCCAGCTCACCAGGGCGGGCCGAGAACACTGAAGCTTTCTTT
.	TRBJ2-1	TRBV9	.	CASSFSNPRASAYGSEQFF	TGTGCCAGCAGCTTCTCAAACCCCCGGGCTAGCGCCTACGGGAGTGAGCAGTTCTTC
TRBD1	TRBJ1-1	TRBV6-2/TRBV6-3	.	CASSYWADRGSTEAFF	TGTGCCAGCAGTTACTGGGCCGACAGGGGAAGCACTGAAGCTTTCTTT
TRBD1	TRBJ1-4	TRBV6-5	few	CASRPGQRNEKLFF	TGTGCCAGCAGGCCGGGACAGAGAAATGAAAAACTGTTTTTT
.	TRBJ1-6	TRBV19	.	CASSTGTYNSPLHF	TGTGCCAGTAGCACAGGGACCTATAATTCACCCCTCCACTTT
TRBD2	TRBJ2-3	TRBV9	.	CASSRVAGVDDTQYF	TGTGCCAGCTCACGAGTAGCGGGAGTTGACGATACGCAGTATTTT
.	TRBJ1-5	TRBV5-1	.	CASREQLGGQPQHF	TGCGCCAGCAGGGAGCAGCTGGGGGGTCAGCCCCAGCATTTT
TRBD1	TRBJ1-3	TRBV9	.	CASSYEQGAGNTIYF	TGTGCCAGCAGTTACGAACAGGGGGCTGGAAACACCATATATTTT
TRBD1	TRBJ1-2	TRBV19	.	CASSPRQGGNYGYTF	TGTGCCAGTAGCCCCCGACAGGGAGGAAACTATGGCTACACCTTC
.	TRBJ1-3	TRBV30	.	CAWISGGNTIYF	TGTGCCTGGATTAGTGGTGGAAACACCATATATTTT